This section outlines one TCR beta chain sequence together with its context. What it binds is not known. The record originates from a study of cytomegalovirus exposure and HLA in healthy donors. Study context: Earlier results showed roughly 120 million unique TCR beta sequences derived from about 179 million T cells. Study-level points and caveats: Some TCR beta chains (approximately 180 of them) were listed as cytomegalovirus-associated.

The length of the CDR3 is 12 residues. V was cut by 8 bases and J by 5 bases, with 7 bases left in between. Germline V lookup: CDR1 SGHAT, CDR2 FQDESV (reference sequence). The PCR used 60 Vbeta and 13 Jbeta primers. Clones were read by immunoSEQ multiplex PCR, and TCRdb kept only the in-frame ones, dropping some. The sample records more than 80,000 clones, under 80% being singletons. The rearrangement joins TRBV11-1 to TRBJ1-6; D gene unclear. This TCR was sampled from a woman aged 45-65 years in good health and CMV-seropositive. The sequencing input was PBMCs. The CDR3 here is CASQIHNSPLHF. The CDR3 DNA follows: TGTGCCAGCCAGATCCATAATTCACCCCTCCACTTT. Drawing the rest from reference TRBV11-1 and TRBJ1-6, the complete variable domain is EAEVAQSPRYKITEKSQAVAFWCDPISGHATLYWYRQILGQGPELLVQFQDESVVDDSQLPKDRFSAERLKGVDSTLKIQPAELGDSAMYLCASQIHNSPLHFGNGTRLTVT.